Described below is a single T cell receptor (beta chain) sequence and its context. Its antigen remains undetermined. Qualities for individual bases were not recorded, and no much larger clone is one base off. V and J are truncated by 6 bases and 0 bases respectively, leaving an intervening sequence of 18 bases. The CDR3 has 17 amino acids, counting the end cysteine and phenylalanine. CDR3 DNA only is kept here, 51 bases in frame from base 1. The germline V gene sets CDR1 to SGHRS and CDR2 to YFSETQ. The sample is drawn from a study of radiotherapy plus CTLA-4 blockade in lung cancer (dated by TCRdb to 2016 to 2018). Concerning the study at large: Objective responses occurred in around 19% of enrolled patients, and around 29% achieved disease control. Summary of the overall study and its limitations: After treatment with radiotherapy and ipilimumab, TCR clones that originated in tumors expanded in peripheral blood. Early dynamic changes in blood T cell clones, together with increased serum interferon-beta after radiation, were reported as the strongest predictors of response.

Focal radiation therapy combined with CTLA-4 blockade (ipilimumab) was tested in patients with chemo-refractory metastatic non-small-cell lung cancer. Library method: the immunoSEQ multiplex PCR assay. TCRdb took over this immuneACCESS table, retaining in-frame rearrangements with V and J assigned. Such tables are incomplete; in checked studies, under half of the missing clones stem from an unresolved V gene, and the remainder is unexplained. The sample includes approximately 72,000 clones, with roughly 75% observed a single time. Around 7% of the sample goes to the ten largest clones. The TCR sequence derives from a human donor with non-small cell lung cancer who had a complete response to radiotherapy plus ipilimumab. The V and J genes are TRBV5-1 and TRBJ2-2, with TRBD1 tentatively as D gene (6 bases match). The starting material was peripheral blood, obtained from a patient treated with radiotherapy plus ipilimumab. The CDR3 is CASTSRKGVSNTGELFF. The DNA reads TGCGCCAGCACCTCGCGTAAGGGGGTTTCGAACACCGGGGAGCTGTTTTTT.